This T cell receptor beta chain was observed in a study of regulatory T cells in long-lasting Graves disease. Study-level information: Graves' disease counted as persistent after over 5 years of antithyroid drugs with positive TSH receptor antibodies. Findings and limits, study-wide: Researchers reported studying only peripheral blood, not thyroid tissue.

A few counts support this clonotype. What it binds is unknown. A junction end diverges from the germline sequence, so it may reflect a read error. Building the TCR beta libraries relied on iRepertoire HTBI primers, and CDR3 regions underwent Arm-PCR. TCRdb analysed the multiplex PCR reads with MiXCR anew, one entry per CDR3 protein. This table has about 470,000 distinct CDR3 sequences, under 25% appearing once. Time point specified: persistent/refractory GD, antithyroid drugs over 5 years with positive TRAb. Isolated PBMC RNA provided the starting material for the TCR library. This CDR3 region has 18 residues. The germline gives CDR1 SEHNR, CDR2 FQNEAQ (reference sequence).

The sample was peripheral blood mononuclear cells (PBMCs), taken when the disease was refractory, from a patient treated with antithyroid drugs. The TCR originated in a female donor with Graves disease. The chain combines TRBV7-9 with TRBJ2-2, with 9 bases matching TRBD2. CDR3 protein: CASSPPVGTSPNAGELFF. CDR3 nucleotides: TGTGCCAGCAGCCCACCCGTAGGGACTAGCCCGAACGCCGGGGAGCTGTTTTTT.